The 10 T cell receptor beta chains below come from one sample, sequenced in a study of a mutant IDH1 vaccine in newly diagnosed glioma. Indicated time point: week 47, end of study. Topical imiquimod was applied with each vaccine dose, which held 300 ug of mutant IDH1 20-mer peptide. TCRdb's copy holds only in-frame clones and misses some; the assay was immunoSEQ multiplex PCR. The data contain tens of thousands of clones, 75% to 90% of them singletons. Antigens for these TCRs are unknown. The source was PBMCs, collected from a glioma patient whose treatment included an IDH1 peptide vaccine. These receptors originate from a man aged 35 to 55 with glioma.

The chain combines TRBV11-2 with TRBJ2-7; TRBD2 agrees at 7 bases. This CDR3 contains 13 residues. J lost 1 base, V lost 4 bases, and 1 base had no gene match. Germline assignment: CDR1 SGHAT and CDR2 FQNNGV. The CDR3: CASSWRGSYEQYF. DNA of the CDR3: TGTGCCAGCAGCTGGCGGGGGTCCTACGAGCAGTACTTC.

V and J are TRBV5-4 and TRBJ1-6; 9 bases map to TRBD1. Germline V gene data show CDR1 as SGHNT and CDR2 as YYREEE (reference sequence). Trimming cost V 4 bases and J 9 bases; bases outside gene matches: 8. This CDR3 region has 15 residues. The CDR3 region is CASSGEGTGSSPLHF. The CDR3 DNA sequence: TGTGCCAGCAGCGGGGAGGGGACAGGGAGTTCACCCCTCCACTTT.

This chain joins TRBV5-1 and TRBJ1-1; D is unclear. Looked up from germline, CDR1 is SGHRS and CDR2 is YFSETQ. V gave up 3 bases and J gave up 0 bases, with 18 bases separating them. The CDR3 runs 17 residues. CDR3 sequence: CASSWSGRRLMNTEAFF. The CDR3 region has the DNA TGCGCCAGCAGCTGGAGCGGGCGGCGCTTAATGAACACTGAAGCTTTCTTT.

In this sample, this clone turned up a few times. As DNA, the CDR3 is TGTGCCAGCAGTTACCACGGGGCGATCACTGAAGCTTTCTTT. Its protein is CASSYHGAITEAFF. The chain recombines TRBV6-5 with TRBJ1-1, with a possible D match to TRBD1 (5 bases). There are 14 residues in the CDR3. V was clipped by 2 bases and J by 4 bases, with 11 bases between them. Germline CDR1 and CDR2: MNHEY and SVGAGI.

This chain connects TRBV4-1 to TRBJ2-2; no clear D. Germline V CDR1 and CDR2: MGHRA, YSYEKL. The CDR3 is 16 amino acids. V was shortened by 0 bases and J by 4 bases, with 12 bases between the two germline ends. As DNA, the CDR3 is TGCGCCAGCAGCCAAGAGACGGGCCAACCCACCGGGGAGCTGTTTTTT. Its translation is CASSQETGQPTGELFF.

The chain is built from TRBV9 and TRBJ2-1, with TRBD2 identical over 9 bases. Germline V gene lookup returns CDR1 SGDLS and CDR2 YYNGEE. The CDR3 is 15 residues long. J was trimmed by 10 bases and V by 3 bases; bases with no gene match: 11. The CDR3 coding sequence is TGTGCCAGCAGCGATCCCCCGGGACTAGCTTCCGAGCAGTTCTTC. This translates into CASSDPPGLASEQFF.

The DNA of the CDR3 is TGTGCCAGCAGCTTAGCGGGAGGCGAAGCTTTCTTT. The encoded protein is CASSLAGGEAFF. The V call is TRBV13, the J call TRBJ1-1; D unresolved. The CDR3 runs to 12 residues. V was cut by 1 base and J by 8 bases, with 8 bases left in between. Germline V gene data show CDR1 as PRHDT and CDR2 as FYEKMQ (reference sequence). Complete variable domain (other parts from reference TRBV13 and TRBJ1-1): AAGVIQSPRHLIKEKRETATLKCYPIPRHDTVYWYQQGPGQDPQFLISFYEKMQSDKGSIPDRFSAQQFSDYHSELNMSSLELGDSALYFCASSLAGGEAFFGQGTRLTVV.

The V and J genes are TRBV7-2 and TRBJ2-5, with TRBD2 matching over 8 bases. The DNA end lines up better with TRBJ2-7; the J call may be wrong. CDR1 and CDR2 from the germline V gene are SGHTA and FQGNSA. The CDR3 is made up of 16 amino acids. The CDR3 DNA is TGTGCCAGCAGCTCTACTCCGGGACTAGGAGTCCACGAGCAGTACTTC. Protein product: CASSSTPGLGVHEQYF.

This clone showed up just a few times. The chain employs TRBV5-5 and TRBJ2-2; D call uncertain. Germline V CDR1 and CDR2: SGHKS, YYEKEE (reference sequence). The CDR3 has 12 amino acids. V lost 7 bases, J lost 5 bases, and 9 bases lay in between. CDR3 region: CASSTLTGELFF. CDR3 coding DNA: TGTGCCAGCTCCACCCTTACCGGGGAGCTGTTTTTT.

The chain joins TRBV27 to TRBJ1-5; D unclear. Germline CDR1 and CDR2: MNHEY and SMNVEV (reference sequence). V lost 3 bases and J lost 16, with 4 bases in between. The length of the CDR3 is 8 residues. The CDR3 protein is CASSLDHF. CDR3 DNA sequence: TGTGCCAGCAGTTTGGACCATTTT.